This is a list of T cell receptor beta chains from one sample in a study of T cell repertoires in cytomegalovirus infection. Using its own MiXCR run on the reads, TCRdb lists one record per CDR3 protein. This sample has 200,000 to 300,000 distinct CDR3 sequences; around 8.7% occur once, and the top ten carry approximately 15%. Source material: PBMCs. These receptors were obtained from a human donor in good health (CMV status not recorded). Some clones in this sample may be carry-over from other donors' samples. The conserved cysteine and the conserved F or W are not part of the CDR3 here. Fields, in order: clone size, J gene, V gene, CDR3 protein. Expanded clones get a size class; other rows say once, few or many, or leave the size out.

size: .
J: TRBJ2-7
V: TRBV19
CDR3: ASSMAGTGAYEQY

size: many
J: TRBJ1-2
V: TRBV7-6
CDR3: ASSLFGGANYGYT

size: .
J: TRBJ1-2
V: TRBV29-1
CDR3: SAEGGGPRRGYT

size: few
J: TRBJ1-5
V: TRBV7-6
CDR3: ASSLTQGQANQPQH

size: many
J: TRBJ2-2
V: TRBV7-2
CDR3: ASKAVGWFGELF

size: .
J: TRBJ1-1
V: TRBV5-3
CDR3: ASSLGQGRRGIEAF

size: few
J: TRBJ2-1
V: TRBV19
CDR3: ASSTQLARFEQF

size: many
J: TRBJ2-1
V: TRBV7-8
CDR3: ASSSDSSIVALHEQF

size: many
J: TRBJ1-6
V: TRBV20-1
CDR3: SASPPGQSFNSPLH

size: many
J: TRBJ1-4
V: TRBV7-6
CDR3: ASSTGTGAEKLF

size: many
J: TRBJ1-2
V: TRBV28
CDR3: ASSFGGGTYGYT

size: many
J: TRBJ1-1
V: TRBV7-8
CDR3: ASSLRTRNTEAF

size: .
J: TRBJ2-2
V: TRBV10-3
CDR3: AISGLGSAGELF

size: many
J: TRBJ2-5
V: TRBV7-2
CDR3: ASSGRTRETQY

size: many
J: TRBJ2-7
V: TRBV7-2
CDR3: ASSPGTGVAEQY

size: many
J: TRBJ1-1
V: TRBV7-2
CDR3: ASSLAGVGTEAF

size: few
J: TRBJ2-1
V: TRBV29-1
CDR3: SVQIAPNHEQF

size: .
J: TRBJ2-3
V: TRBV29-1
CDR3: SVSGTGGADTQY

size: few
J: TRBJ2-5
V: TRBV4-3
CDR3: ASSQTGTGVKETQY

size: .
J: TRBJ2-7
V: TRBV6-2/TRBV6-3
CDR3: ASRDTPYEQY

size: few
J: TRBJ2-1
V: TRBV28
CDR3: ASWRGLAQNEQF

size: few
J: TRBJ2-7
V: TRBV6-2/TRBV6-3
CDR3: ASGSAGTALYEQY

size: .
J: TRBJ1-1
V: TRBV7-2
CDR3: ASSLVAGISEAF

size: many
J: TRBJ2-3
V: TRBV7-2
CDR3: ASSLNDRVTDTQY

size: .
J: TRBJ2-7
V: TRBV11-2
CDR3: ASRLVGGHEQY

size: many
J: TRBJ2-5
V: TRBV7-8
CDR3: ASSKTTSGGQETQY

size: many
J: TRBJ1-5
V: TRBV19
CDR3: ASREDRSNNQPQH

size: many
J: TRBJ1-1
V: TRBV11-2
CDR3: ASSLGQQNTEAF

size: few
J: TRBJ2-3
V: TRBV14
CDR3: ASSQDDGWTSGGASDTQY

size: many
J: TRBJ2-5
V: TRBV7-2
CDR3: ASSLSGGLETQY

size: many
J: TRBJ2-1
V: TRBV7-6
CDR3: ASSPLADSPQF

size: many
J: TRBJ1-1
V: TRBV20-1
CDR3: SAEREGRGTEAF

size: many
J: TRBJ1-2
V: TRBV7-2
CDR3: ASSRQGAGYGYT

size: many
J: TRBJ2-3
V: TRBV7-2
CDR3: ASSLVPSGGTDTQY

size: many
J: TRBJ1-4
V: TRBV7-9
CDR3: ASSSPVERGEKLF

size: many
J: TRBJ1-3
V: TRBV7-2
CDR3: ASSDEFGNTIY

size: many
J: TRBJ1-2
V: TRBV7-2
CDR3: ASSTGQGNYGYT

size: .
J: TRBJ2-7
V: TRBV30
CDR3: AWTGYRGEQY

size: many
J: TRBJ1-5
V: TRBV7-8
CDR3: ASSYYRVGSNQPQH

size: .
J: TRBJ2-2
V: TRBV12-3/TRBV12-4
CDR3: ASSFWGLASTRRPGELF

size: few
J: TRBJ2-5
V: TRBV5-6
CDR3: ASSLGAAWEY

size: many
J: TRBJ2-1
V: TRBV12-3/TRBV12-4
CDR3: ASSSRRLQGYNEQF

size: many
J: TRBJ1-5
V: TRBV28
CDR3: ASTQAGGGHGNQPQH

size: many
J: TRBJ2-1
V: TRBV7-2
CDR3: ASSPPMGLGNEQF

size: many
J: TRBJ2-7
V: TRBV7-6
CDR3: ASSLSGSGGAYEQY

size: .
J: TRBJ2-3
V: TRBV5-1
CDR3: ASSPGRPSGSTDTQY

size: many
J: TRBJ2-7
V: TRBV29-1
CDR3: SVAGGQGSQEQY

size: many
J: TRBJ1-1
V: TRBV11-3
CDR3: ASSAQGLHTEAF

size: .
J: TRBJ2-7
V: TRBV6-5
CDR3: ASSYGPTHREQY

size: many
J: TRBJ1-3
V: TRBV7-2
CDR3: ASSWDISSGNTIY

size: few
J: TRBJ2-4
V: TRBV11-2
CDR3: ASSFRQINIQY